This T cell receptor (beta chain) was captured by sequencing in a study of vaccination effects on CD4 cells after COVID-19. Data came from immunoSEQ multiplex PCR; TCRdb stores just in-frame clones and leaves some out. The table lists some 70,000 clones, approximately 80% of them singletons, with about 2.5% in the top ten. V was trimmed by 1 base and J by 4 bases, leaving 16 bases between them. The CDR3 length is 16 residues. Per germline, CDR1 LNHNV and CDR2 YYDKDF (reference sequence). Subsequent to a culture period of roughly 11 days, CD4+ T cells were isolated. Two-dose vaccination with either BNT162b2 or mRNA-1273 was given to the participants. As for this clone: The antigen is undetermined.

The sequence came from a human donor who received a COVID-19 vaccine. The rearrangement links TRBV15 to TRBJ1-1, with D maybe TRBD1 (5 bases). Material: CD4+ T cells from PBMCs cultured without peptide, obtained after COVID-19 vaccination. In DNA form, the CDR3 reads TGTGCCACCAGCAGAGCGGGACTCCGATTTACCACTGAAGCTTTCTTT. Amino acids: CATSRAGLRFTTEAFF.